The 14 T cell receptor beta chains listed next were all sequenced from one sample in a study of blood T cells in healthy people across ages. Together with a sample-barcoded 5' primer, a J-beta primer mix was included in a second PCR lasting about 7 to 11 cycles. Each CDR3 protein is one row after TCRdb ran MiXCR on the 5' RACE reads. This table has roughly 1.4 million distinct CDR3 sequences, roughly 64% appearing once. The sequenced sample consisted of blood. The receptors stem from a man aged 18 to 35 in good health.

This clonotype was observed a single time. The genes are TRBV12-3 or TRBV12-4 and TRBJ2-1; D may match TRBD1 or TRBD2 (5 bases each). The CDR3 spans 14 residues. Trimming shortened V by 2 bases and J by 13 bases, and 18 bases separated the two germline ends. The CDR3 is CASSLQSGGQTQFF. CDR3 in DNA: TGTGCCAGCAGTTTACAGTCTGGGGGTCAGACCCAGTTCTTC.

This clonotype was observed a few times. This chain joins TRBV7-2 and TRBJ1-2, with a weak D call TRBD1 (5 bases). The germline V and J ends were trimmed by 3 bases and 6 bases, with 8 bases remaining between them. The CDR3 covers 12 residues. Germline loops: CDR1 SGHTA, CDR2 FQGNSA. CDR3: CASSFEGDGYTF. CDR3 nucleotide sequence: TGTGCCAGCAGCTTTGAAGGGGATGGCTACACCTTC.

This chain joins TRBV2 and TRBJ2-5, with 10 bases aligning to TRBD2. Germline trimming cut 5 bases from V and 1 base from J; bases unmatched to any gene: 4. CDR3 length: 15 amino acids. CDR1 and CDR2 (germline): SNHLY, FYNNEI. The CDR3 here is CASSTGLAIQETQYF. Written as DNA, the CDR3 is TGTGCCAGCAGTACGGGACTAGCGATCCAAGAGACCCAGTACTTC.

The CDR3: CAISDSDRSNYGYTF. The CDR3 nucleotides are TGTGCCATCAGTGACTCGGACAGGAGCAACTATGGCTACACCTTC. This chain joins TRBV10-3 and TRBJ1-2; 7 bases align to TRBD1. Germline CDR1 ENHRY, CDR2 SYGVKD. The CDR3 consists of 15 residues. Unmatched junction bases numbered 6, after V lost 3 bases and J lost 2 bases.

The V call is TRBV20-1, the J call TRBJ2-1; no reliable D call. V lost 2 bases and J lost 0, with 11 bases in between. The CDR3 is 15 amino acids. The germline V gene encodes CDR1 DFQATT and CDR2 SNEGSKA (reference sequence). The chain's CDR3 is CSARRDTDSYNEQFF. For the CDR3, the DNA is TGCAGTGCTAGAAGGGATACAGACTCCTACAATGAGCAGTTCTTC.

This chain links TRBV4-1 with TRBJ2-3; 13 nucleotides agree with TRBD2. The CDR3 runs to 18 residues. Germline trimming cut 0 bases from V and 3 bases from J; bases unmatched to any gene: 6. From germline, CDR1 is MGHRA and CDR2 YSYEKL. DNA for the CDR3: TGCGCCAGCAGCCAAGATCCCCCACTAGCGGGAGGGACAGATACGCAGTATTTT. Its protein product is CASSQDPPLAGGTDTQYF.

A few counts support this clonotype. V and J are TRBV29-1 and TRBJ2-1; D gene ambiguous. The CDR3 is 11 residues long. V was pared by 6 bases and J by 15 bases, with 18 bases between. Germline V gene lookup returns CDR1 SQVTM and CDR2 ANQGSEA. CDR3 DNA sequence: TGCAGCGTCGGGCATTTGGGTTCCGCGTTCTTC. Residues: CSVGHLGSAFF.

This rearrangement joins TRBV12-3 or TRBV12-4 to TRBJ2-7; D gene ambiguous. The closer fit of TRBJ2-5 to the DNA end suggests the J call may be wrong. CDR3 size: 14 residues. CDR3 in DNA: TGTGCCAGCAGTCCCGAGGAGTTCCCCAAGACCCAGTACTTC. It specifies CASSPEEFPKTQYF.

The V and J genes are TRBV5-5 and TRBJ2-5; D possibly corresponds to TRBD1 (5 bases). CDR3 length equals 15 residues. Germline CDR1 SGHKS, CDR2 YYEKEE (reference sequence). Trimming stripped 2 bases from V and 1 base from J, with 12 bases between. In DNA form, the CDR3 reads TGTGCCAGCAGCTTACAGGTTAGGGGCCAAGAGACCCAGTACTTC. Translation: CASSLQVRGQETQYF. The variable domain in full, completed from reference TRBV5-5 and TRBJ2-5, reads DAGVTQSPTHLIKTRGQQVTLRCSPISGHKSVSWYQQVLGQGPQFIFQYYEKEERGRGNFPDRFSARQFPNYSSELNVNALLLGDSALYLCASSLQVRGQETQYFGPGTRLLVL.

This clonotype was seen more than once but under ten times. J is TRBJ1-2 and V is TRBV29-1; a weak D match, TRBD1 (6 bases). V dropped 3 bases and J dropped 4 bases, with 12 bases sitting between them. This CDR3 spans 13 amino acids. Germline V gene data show CDR1 as SQVTM and CDR2 as ANQGSEA. The CDR3 loop reads CSVDSGTSYGYTF. The CDR3 DNA reads as TGCAGCGTTGATTCCGGGACAAGCTATGGCTACACCTTC.

This clonotype was seen a handful of times. This chain uses TRBV20-1 with TRBJ2-1, with 7 bases lining up with TRBD2. This CDR3 spans 15 amino acids. The ends lost 5 bases at V and 4 bases at J; junction bases unmatched: 11. In germline, CDR1 is DFQATT, CDR2 SNEGSKA (reference sequence). CDR3 DNA: TGCAGTGCTCTCGCGGGGACTAACCCTTACAATGAGCAGTTCTTC. Its protein is CSALAGTNPYNEQFF.

The chain uses TRBV29-1 and TRBJ1-2, with D possibly being TRBD1 (5 bases). The V end was cut by 8 bases, the J end by 8 bases, with 27 bases between. The CDR3 has 15 residues. Germline V CDR1 and CDR2: SQVTM, ANQGSEA. The DNA for the CDR3 is TGCAGCAAAAAACAGGTTAAACGATGTATTGGGGGCTACACCTTC. As protein: CSKKQVKRCIGGYTF.

The gene calls are TRBV20-1 and TRBJ2-7, with 8 bases that match TRBD2. V shed 0 bases and J 0 bases; nucleotides not matched to a gene: 7. This CDR3 has 16 amino acids. CDR1 is DFQATT and CDR2 is SNEGSKA in the germline V gene (reference sequence). In DNA form, the CDR3 reads TGCAGTGCTAGAGATACGGGGCGGGGGGCCTCCTACGAGCAGTACTTC. Translated: CSARDTGRGASYEQYF.

For the CDR3, the DNA is TGTGCCACCAGCAGAGATATGTGGGTAGATACGCAGTATTTT. Amino acids: CATSRDMWVDTQYF. The chain has TRBV15 and TRBJ2-3; D remains ambiguous. CDR3 size: 14 residues. Germline V gives CDR1 LNHNV, CDR2 YYDKDF (reference sequence). Trimming took 0 bases from V and 5 from J, leaving 9 bases between them.